This T cell receptor (beta chain) emerged from a study of cytomegalovirus exposure and HLA in healthy donors. PCR was performed using 60 Vbeta and 13 Jbeta primers. Data came from immunoSEQ multiplex PCR; TCRdb stores just in-frame clones and leaves some out. This table has 50,000 to 75,000 clones, 65% to 90% appearing once. V lost 0 bases and J 7 bases, leaving 13 bases between the germline ends. Germline CDR1 reads GTSNPN; CDR2 reads SVGIG (reference sequence). This CDR3 has 14 residues. The chain combines TRBV30 with TRBJ1-3; D ambiguous. Sequenced input: PBMCs. The clonotype was recovered from a human donor in good health. In DNA form, the CDR3 reads TGTGCCTGGAGTGTAGCCGGCGTAGCCAACACCATATATTTT. It codes for CAWSVAGVANTIYF.